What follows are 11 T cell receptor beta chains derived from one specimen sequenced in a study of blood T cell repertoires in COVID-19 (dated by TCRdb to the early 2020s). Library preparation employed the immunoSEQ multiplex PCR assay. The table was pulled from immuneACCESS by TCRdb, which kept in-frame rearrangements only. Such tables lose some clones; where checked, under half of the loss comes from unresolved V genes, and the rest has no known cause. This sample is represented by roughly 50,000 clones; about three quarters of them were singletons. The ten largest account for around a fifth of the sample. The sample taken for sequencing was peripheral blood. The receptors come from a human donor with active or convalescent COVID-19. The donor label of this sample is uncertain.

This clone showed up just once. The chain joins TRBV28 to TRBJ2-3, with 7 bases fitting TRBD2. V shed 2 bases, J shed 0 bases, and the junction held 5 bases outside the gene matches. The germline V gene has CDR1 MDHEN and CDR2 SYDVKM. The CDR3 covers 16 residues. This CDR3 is CASSLEAGLSTDTQYF. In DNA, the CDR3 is TGTGCCAGCAGTTTAGAAGCGGGACTTAGCACAGATACGCAGTATTTT.

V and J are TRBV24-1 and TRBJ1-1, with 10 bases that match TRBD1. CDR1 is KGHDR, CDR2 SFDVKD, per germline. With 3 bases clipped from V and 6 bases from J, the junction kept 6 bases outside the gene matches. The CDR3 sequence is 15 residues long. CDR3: CATSDRQGAAAEAFF. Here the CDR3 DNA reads TGTGCCACCAGTGATCGACAGGGGGCCGCCGCTGAAGCTTTCTTT.

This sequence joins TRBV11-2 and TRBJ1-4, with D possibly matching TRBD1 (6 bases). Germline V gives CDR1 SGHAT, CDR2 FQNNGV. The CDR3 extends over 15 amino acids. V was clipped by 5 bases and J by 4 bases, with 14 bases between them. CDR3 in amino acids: CASSLTGFSNEKLFF. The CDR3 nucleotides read TGTGCCAGCAGCCTGACAGGTTTCAGTAATGAAAAACTGTTTTTT. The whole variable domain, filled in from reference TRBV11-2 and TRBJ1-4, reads EAGVAQSPRYKIIEKRQSVAFWCNPISGHATLYWYQQILGQGPKLLIQFQNNGVVDDSQLPKDRFSAERLKGVDSTLKIQPAKLEDSAVYLCASSLTGFSNEKLFFGSGTQLSVL.

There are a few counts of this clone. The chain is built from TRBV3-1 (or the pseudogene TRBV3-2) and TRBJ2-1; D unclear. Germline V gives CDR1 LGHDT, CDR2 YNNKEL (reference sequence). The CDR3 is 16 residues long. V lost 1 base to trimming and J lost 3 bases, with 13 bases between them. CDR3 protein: CASSQGDSTFYNEQFF. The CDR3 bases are TGTGCCAGCAGCCAAGGTGACTCAACCTTCTACAATGAGCAGTTCTTC.

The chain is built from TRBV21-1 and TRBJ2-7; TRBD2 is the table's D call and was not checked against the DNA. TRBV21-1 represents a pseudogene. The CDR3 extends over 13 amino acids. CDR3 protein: CASSSLLAYEQYF. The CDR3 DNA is TGTGCCAGCAGCAGCCTACTAGCCTACGAGCAGTACTTC.

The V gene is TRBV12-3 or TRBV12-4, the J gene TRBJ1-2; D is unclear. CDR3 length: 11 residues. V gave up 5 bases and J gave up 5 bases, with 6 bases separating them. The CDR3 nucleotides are TGTGCCAGCAGTAGAGGGTATGGCTACACCTTC. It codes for CASSRGYGYTF.

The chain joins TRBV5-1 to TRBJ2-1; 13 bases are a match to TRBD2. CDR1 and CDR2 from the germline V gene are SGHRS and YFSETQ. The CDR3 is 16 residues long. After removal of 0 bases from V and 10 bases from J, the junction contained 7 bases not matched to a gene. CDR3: CASSLVGTSGAREQFF. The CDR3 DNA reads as TGCGCCAGCAGCTTGGTAGGGACTAGCGGGGCACGGGAGCAGTTCTTC.

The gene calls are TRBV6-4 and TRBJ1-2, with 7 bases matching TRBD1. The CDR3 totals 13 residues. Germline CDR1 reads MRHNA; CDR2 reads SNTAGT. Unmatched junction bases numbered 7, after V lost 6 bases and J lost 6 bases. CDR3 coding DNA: TGTGCCAGCAGAGGGGGCGCGATTAATGGCTACACCTTC. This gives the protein CASRGGAINGYTF.

The CDR3 protein is CASSEAEYNEQFF. CDR3 DNA: TGTGCCAGCAGTGAAGCCGAGTACAATGAGCAGTTCTTC. The chain employs TRBV6-1 and TRBJ2-1; D call uncertain. Trimming took 0 bases from V and 4 from J, leaving 4 bases between them. CDR1 MNHNS and CDR2 SASEGT come from the germline V gene. CDR3 size: 13 residues.

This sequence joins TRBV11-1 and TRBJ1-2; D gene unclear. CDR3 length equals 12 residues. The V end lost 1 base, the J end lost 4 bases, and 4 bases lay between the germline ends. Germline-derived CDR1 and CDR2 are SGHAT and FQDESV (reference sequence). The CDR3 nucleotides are TGTGCCAGCAGCTTAGGCGGCTATGGCTACACCTTC. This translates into CASSLGGYGYTF.

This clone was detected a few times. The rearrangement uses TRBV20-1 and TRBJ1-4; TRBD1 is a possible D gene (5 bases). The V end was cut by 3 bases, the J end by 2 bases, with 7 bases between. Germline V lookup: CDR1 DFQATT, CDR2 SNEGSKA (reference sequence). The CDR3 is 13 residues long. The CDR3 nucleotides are TGCAGTGCTAGTAAGGGGACTAATGAAAAACTGTTTTTT. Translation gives CSASKGTNEKLFF.